Below are 11 T cell receptor beta chains sequenced from a single sample in a study of blood T cell repertoires in COVID-19. The method was immunoSEQ multiplex PCR; TCRdb's version includes in-frame clones alone and lacks a portion of them. In the table there are around 60,000 clones, about 88% of which are singletons. The sample comprised peripheral blood. Receptor source: an older man with acute or convalescent COVID-19.

This rearrangement joins TRBV2 to TRBJ2-1, with no clear D. Looked up from germline, CDR1 is SNHLY and CDR2 is FYNNEI. The germline V and J ends were trimmed by 5 bases and 4 bases, with 6 bases remaining between them. The CDR3 is 12 residues long. In nucleotides, the CDR3 is TGTGCCAGCAGTCTTCGTTACAATGAGCAGTTCTTC. Translating gives CASSLRYNEQFF.

J is TRBJ2-7 and V is TRBV30, with D tentatively TRBD1 (5 bases). V gave up 1 base and J gave up 1 base, with 8 bases separating them. Per germline, CDR1 GTSNPN and CDR2 SVGIG (reference sequence). The CDR3 runs to 13 residues. The CDR3 DNA follows: TGTGCCTGGAGTGGATCAGGGTCCTACGAGCAGTACTTC. This codes for CAWSGSGSYEQYF.

The chain recombines TRBV15 with TRBJ1-1, with a possible D match to TRBD1 (5 bases). Trimming removed 1 base at V and 4 bases at J, with 13 bases between. CDR3 length: 15 amino acids. The germline CDR1 and CDR2 sequences are LNHNV and YYDKDF (reference sequence). The CDR3 loop is CATSRVGGLATEAFF. The CDR3 DNA reads as TGTGCCACCAGCAGAGTGGGGGGGTTAGCCACTGAAGCTTTCTTT.

CDR3 in DNA: TGTGCCAGCAGCCCCCCCGGCCGCCGGGAGACTGAAGCTTTCTTT. Translating it yields CASSPPGRRETEAFF. The V call is TRBV7-2, the J call TRBJ1-1, with D unresolved. This CDR3 contains 15 residues. Per germline, CDR1 SGHTA and CDR2 FQGNSA. The germline V and J ends were trimmed by 5 bases and 5 bases, with 18 bases remaining between them.

This clone was found once. V gene TRBV12-3 or TRBV12-4 combines with J gene TRBJ1-1; D is unclear. Trimming removed 6 bases at V and 7 bases at J, with 9 bases between. The CDR3 extends over 11 amino acids. In DNA, the CDR3 is TGTGCCAGCAGCTCCCGTAGTGAAGCTTTCTTT. This encodes CASSSRSEAFF.

This chain connects TRBV28 to TRBJ1-2; 8 bases line up with TRBD1. CDR1 MDHEN and CDR2 SYDVKM come from the germline V gene. J was trimmed by 3 bases and V by 5 bases; bases with no gene match: 2. This CDR3 is 13 amino acids long. CDR3 sequence: CASSPGGDYGYTF. CDR3 DNA sequence: TGTGCCAGCAGTCCAGGGGGCGACTATGGCTACACCTTC.

V gene TRBV19 combines with J gene TRBJ1-2; D is ambiguous. Germline V gene data show CDR1 as LNHDA and CDR2 as SQIVND (reference sequence). CDR3 size: 13 residues. Trimming took off 8 bases at V and 2 bases at J, with 12 bases between the two ends. Here the CDR3 DNA reads TGTGCCAGTGGGAGGCAGGAGAACTATGGCTACACCTTC. Translation: CASGRQENYGYTF.

The gene calls are TRBV18 and TRBJ1-2; TRBD1 matches at 7 bases. From germline, CDR1 is KGHSH and CDR2 LQKENI. The trim removed 6 bases at V and 0 bases at J, leaving 7 bases unmatched. The CDR3 is 15 residues long. This CDR3 is CASSLGQLANYGYTF. The CDR3 region has the DNA TGTGCCAGCTCGCTGGGACAGCTCGCTAACTATGGCTACACCTTC.

The sample holds a few counts of this clone. The DNA for the CDR3 is TGTGCCAGCAGTTTCTCCCTCAGGACAGGGAGGAACGGCTACACCTTC. Residues: CASSFSLRTGRNGYTF. The chain employs TRBV27 and TRBJ1-2, with 8 bases matching TRBD1. The junction had 14 bases not matched to a gene; V was cut back by 3 bases and J by 8 bases. The length of the CDR3 is 16 residues. The germline CDR1 and CDR2 sequences are MNHEY and SMNVEV (reference sequence).

The table lists this clone with a few counts. The chain employs TRBV7-6 and TRBJ2-1; perhaps TRBD2 as D (5 bases). This CDR3 is 15 amino acids long. The V gene lost 1 base and the J gene lost 6 bases, with 13 bases spanning the gap. In germline, CDR1 is SGHVS, CDR2 FNYEAQ. CDR3 coding DNA: TGTGCCAGCAGCTTAGGAGGACTTTCGAGCAATGAGCAGTTCTTC. Protein: CASSLGGLSSNEQFF. Full variable domain (rest looked up from reference TRBV7-6 and TRBJ2-1): GAGVSQSPRYKVTKRGQDVALRCDPISGHVSLYWYRQALGQGPEFLTYFNYEAQQDKSGLPNDRFSAERPEGSISTLTIQRTEQRDSAMYRCASSLGGLSSNEQFFGPGTRLTVL.

This clone was seen a few times. This sequence joins TRBV6-2 or TRBV6-3 and TRBJ1-5; TRBD1 aligns across 7 bases. Germline loops: CDR1 MNHEY, CDR2 SVGEGT. This CDR3 contains 17 residues. Unmatched junction bases numbered 7, after V lost 2 bases and J lost 0 bases. The CDR3 DNA reads TGTGCCAGCAGTTACCCCTGGGACAGATATAGCAATCAGCCCCAGCATTTT. Translating it yields CASSYPWDRYSNQPQHF.